A single T cell receptor beta chain is shown here with its context. The antigen remains unidentified. The junction had 9 bases not matched to a gene; V was cut back by 6 bases and J by 7 bases. This CDR3 spans 14 amino acids. Germline CDR1 and CDR2: MNHNS and SASEGT. In nominal health when sampled, donors likely had unrecorded immune exposures nonetheless. This sample was taken from a study of cytomegalovirus exposure and HLA in healthy donors. For the study at large: Among the approximately 370 donors who were genotyped, about 84% fell in the genetic ancestry cluster that is associated with self-reported Caucasian donors. General study points: In vitro, a few CMV-associated chains proved specific for CMV antigens. TCR beta V- and J-gene trimming was later associated with a missense DCLRE1C variant.

The PCR contained 60 Vbeta and 13 Jbeta primers. The data were produced by immunoSEQ multiplex PCR, yet TCRdb's version contains in-frame clones alone and is incomplete. The repertoire table contains about 200,000 clones. The receptor was isolated from a woman aged 25 to 39 in good health and CMV-seropositive. The chain combines TRBV6-1 with TRBJ2-1; 7 bases are a match to TRBD2. Specimen: PBMCs. DNA for the CDR3: TGTGCCAGCAGGGGCGACGGGGGGTTGAATGAGCAGTTCTTC. This translates into CASRGDGGLNEQFF.